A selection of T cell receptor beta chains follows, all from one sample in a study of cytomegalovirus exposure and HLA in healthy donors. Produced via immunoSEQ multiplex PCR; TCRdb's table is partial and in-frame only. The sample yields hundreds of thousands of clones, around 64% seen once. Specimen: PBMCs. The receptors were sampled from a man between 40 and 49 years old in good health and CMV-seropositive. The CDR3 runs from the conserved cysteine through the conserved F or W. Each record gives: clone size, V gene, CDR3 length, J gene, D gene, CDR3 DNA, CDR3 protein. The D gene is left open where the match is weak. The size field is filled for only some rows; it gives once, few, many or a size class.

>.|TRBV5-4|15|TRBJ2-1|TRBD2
TGTGCCAGCAGCTTGGATCGGGGGGGCCATAATGAGCAGTTCTTC
CASSLDRGGHNEQFF
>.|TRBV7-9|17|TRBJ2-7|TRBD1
TGTGCCAGCAGCGCCGACAGGGGGGCTGAAAAAACCTACGAGCAGTACTTC
CASSADRGAEKTYEQYF
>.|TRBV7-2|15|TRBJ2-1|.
TGTGCCAGCAGCTGGGGGGTCCTCTCCTACAATGAGCAGTTCTTC
CASSWGVLSYNEQFF
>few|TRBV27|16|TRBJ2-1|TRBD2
TGTGCCAGCAGTTTATCGAGGGTAGCGGGGTACAATGAGCAGTTCTTC
CASSLSRVAGYNEQFF
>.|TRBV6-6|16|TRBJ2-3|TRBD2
TGTGCCAGCAGTTATGACCTAGCGGTTAGCACAGATACGCAGTATTTT
CASSYDLAVSTDTQYF
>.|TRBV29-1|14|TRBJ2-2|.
TGCAGCGTGTCCCGGGACATCGACATCGGGGAGCTGTTTTTT
CSVSRDIDIGELFF
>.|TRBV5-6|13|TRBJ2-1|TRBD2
TGTGCCAGCAGCTGGACTAGGGCCAATGAGCAGTTCTTC
CASSWTRANEQFF
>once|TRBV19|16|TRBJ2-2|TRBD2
TGTGCCAGTAGTATTCCGCGGGGGTCGAACACCGGGGAGCTGTTTTTT
CASSIPRGSNTGELFF
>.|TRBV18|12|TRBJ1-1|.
TGTGCCAGTCATCAGGAGAACACTGAAGCTTTCTTT
CASHQENTEAFF
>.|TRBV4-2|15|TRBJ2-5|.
TGTGCCAGCAGCCAAGATGGGCAGTCCCAAGAGACCCAGTACTTC
CASSQDGQSQETQYF
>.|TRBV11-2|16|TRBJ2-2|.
TGTGCCAGCAGCCGAATGGCGGTAGCGAACACCGGGGAGCTGTTTTTT
CASSRMAVANTGELFF
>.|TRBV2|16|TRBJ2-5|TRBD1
TGTGCCAGCAGTTACGAAAGAAGACAGGGCCTGGGGACCCAGTACTTC
CASSYERRQGLGTQYF
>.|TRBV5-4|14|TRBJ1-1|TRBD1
TGTGCCAGCAGCTCATCAGGGGGCTGGGTTGAAGCTTTCTTT
CASSSSGGWVEAFF
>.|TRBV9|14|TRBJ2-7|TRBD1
TGTGCCAGCAGCGTAGGGCAGGGGGCCTACGAGCAGTACTTC
CASSVGQGAYEQYF
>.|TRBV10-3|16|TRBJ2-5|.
TGTGCCATCAGTGAGTCAATTTTGGGGGCACAAGAGACCCAGTACTTC
CAISESILGAQETQYF
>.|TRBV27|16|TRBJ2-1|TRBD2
TGTGCCAGCACCCGGTTAGCGGGGGCCTTAAATGGGGAGCAGTTCTTC
CASTRLAGALNGEQFF
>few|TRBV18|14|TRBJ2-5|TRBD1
TGTGCCAGCTCATCTACAGGGGTCGGAGAGACCCAGTACTTC
CASSSTGVGETQYF
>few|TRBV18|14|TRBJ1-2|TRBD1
TGTGCCAGCTCACTGGGACAGACTAACTATGGCTACACCTTC
CASSLGQTNYGYTF
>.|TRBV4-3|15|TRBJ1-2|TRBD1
TGCGCCAGCAGCCAAGAGTCACAGGGGTGGGATGGCTACACCTTC
CASSQESQGWDGYTF
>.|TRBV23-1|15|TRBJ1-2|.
TGCGCCAGCAGCCAATCGACGGAGGACTGGGATGGCTACACCTTC
CASSQSTEDWDGYTF